This TCR beta chain was recovered during a study of blood T cell repertoires in COVID-19. Study at large: Acute and convalescent COVID-19 samples came from the United States, Italy and Spain. The cDNA or gDNA used as material had been derived from T cells, B-cell-depleted T cells, or PBMCs.

This clone was seen a single time. This CDR3 is 15 amino acids long. V trimming: 1 base; J trimming: 4 bases; junction bases outside the gene matches: 7. Germline V lookup: CDR1 SGHRS, CDR2 YFSETQ. In the authors' workflow: Amplification from reference gene primers served as the basis for estimated nucleated cell counts. Profiling relied on immunoSEQ multiplex PCR, and the TCRdb table lists in-frame clones only, not all of them. The D gene and trimming were derived from the DNA, and the V and J assignments and clone size from that table. Of around 53,000 clones listed, roughly 76% are singletons. The rearrangement joins TRBV5-1 to TRBJ1-2, with 7 bases fitting TRBD1. The receptor comes from a man aged 45-65 years with active or convalescent COVID-19. The sample consisted of peripheral blood. The CDR3 sequence is CASSLTSGGTYGYTF. CDR3 coding DNA: TGCGCCAGCAGCTTGACGTCAGGGGGGACCTATGGCTACACCTTC.